One sample yielded the 31 T cell receptor beta chains listed below, sequenced in a study of regulatory T cells in long-lasting Graves disease. HTBI primers from iRepertoire and Arm-PCR of CDR3 regions yielded the TCR beta libraries. Each CDR3 protein gets one entry after TCRdb re-called the multiplex PCR reads with MiXCR. The sample holds 300,000 to 500,000 distinct CDR3 sequences, around 20% seen once. Time point here: persistent/refractory GD, antithyroid drugs over 5 years with positive TRAb. There was RNA extracted from PBMCs, and the TCR library was made from it. The sequenced sample was peripheral blood mononuclear cells (PBMCs), obtained when the disease was refractory, from a patient treated with antithyroid drugs. The receptors stem from a female donor with Graves disease.

The table lists this clonotype with many counts. The chain employs TRBV25-1 and TRBJ1-4; D unclear. V was shortened by 5 bases and J by 5 bases, with 9 bases between the two germline ends. CDR1 is MGHDK, CDR2 SYGVNS, per germline. The CDR3 covers 13 residues. Here the CDR3 reads CASSRSLNEKLFF. The DNA of the CDR3 is TGTGCCAGCAGTCGTAGCCTCAATGAAAAACTGTTTTTT.

This clonotype was seen a handful of times. The chain has TRBV19 and TRBJ2-7, with D tentatively TRBD1 or TRBD2 (5 bases each). Trimming removed 1 base at V and 1 base at J, with 8 bases between. The CDR3 is 14 residues long. Germline values: CDR1 LNHDA, CDR2 SQIVND (reference sequence). In nucleotides, the CDR3 is TGTGCCAGTAGTATAGGGGACCTATCCTACGAGCAGTACTTC. It yields the protein CASSIGDLSYEQYF.

This clonotype was counted between two and nine times. The chain joins TRBV15 to TRBJ2-7; tentative D call: TRBD1 (6 bases). V was shortened by 0 bases and J by 7 bases, with 16 bases between the two germline ends. This CDR3 is 15 amino acids long. CDR1 and CDR2 from the germline V gene are LNHNV and YYDKDF (reference sequence). The CDR3, as DNA: TGTGCCACCAGCAGAGATATCCAGGGGCTCGCGGAGCAGTACTTC. Its translation is CATSRDIQGLAEQYF.

This clonotype appeared a few times. The CDR3 region has the DNA TGTGCCAGCAGCCAATACATCGGGGGACTAGCGGGAGAACAGTTCTTC. Its translation: CASSQYIGGLAGEQFF. The gene calls are TRBV3-1 and TRBJ2-1; 14 bases align to TRBD2. V lost 2 bases to trimming and J lost 13 bases; unmatched junction nucleotides: 10. CDR3 length: 16 amino acids. Germline lookup yields CDR1 LGHDT and CDR2 YNNKEL (reference sequence).

This clonotype was recorded a few times. CDR3 sequence reads: CASSSPGQGVMTGELFF. The CDR3 DNA reads as TGTGCCAGCAGTTCCCCGGGACAGGGAGTTATGACCGGGGAGCTGTTTTTT. The chain links TRBV6-9 to TRBJ2-2; 9 bases match TRBD1. The CDR3 has 17 residues. V lost 4 bases, J lost 5 bases, and 11 bases stayed unmatched. The germline CDR1 and CDR2 sequences are MNHGY and SVAAGI.

This clonotype came up a few times. The V gene is TRBV7-2, the J gene TRBJ2-1, with 10 bases lining up with TRBD2. The V gene end was trimmed by 5 bases and the J gene end by 9 bases; junction bases not matched to a gene: 13. The CDR3 contains 16 residues. Per the germline V gene, CDR1 is SGHTA and CDR2 is FQGNSA. In nucleotides, the CDR3 is TGTGCCAGCAGCCCCGAGAGCGGGAGGGCCTTCCTTGAGCAGTTCTTC. Amino acids: CASSPESGRAFLEQFF.

This chain joins TRBV6-2 or TRBV6-3 and TRBJ2-6, with 12 bases aligning to TRBD2. The CDR3 has 20 amino acids. Trimming took 6 bases from V and 2 from J; bases not matched to a gene: 14. CDR1 MNHEY and CDR2 SVGEGT come from the germline V gene. CDR3 in DNA: TGTGCCAGCAGCCCCCATAAACCGGGACTAGCGGGCCCTGGGGCCAACGTCCTGACTTTC. It translates to CASSPHKPGLAGPGANVLTF.

The table lists this clonotype with a few counts. The chain links TRBV27 to TRBJ1-2, with D hard to call. From germline, CDR1 is MNHEY and CDR2 SMNVEV (reference sequence). The CDR3 extends over 12 amino acids. V lost 11 bases and J lost 4, with 14 bases in between. The CDR3: CARLLRGYGYTF. CDR3 in DNA: TGTGCCCGGCTTTTGCGGGGCTATGGCTACACCTTC.

The chain couples TRBV6-9 to TRBJ1-3; D call uncertain. V gave up 3 bases and J gave up 2 bases, with 17 bases separating them. The CDR3 consists of 17 residues. The germline CDR1 and CDR2 sequences are MNHGY and SVAAGI. The CDR3 is CASSYISELSAGNTIYF. The CDR3, as DNA: TGTGCCAGCAGTTACATTTCGGAGCTCTCGGCTGGAAACACCATATATTTT.

Details on this clonotype: Possible read error: a much larger clone is one base away. This chain connects TRBV7-2 to TRBJ1-3; D may be TRBD1 (6 bases). The germline V and J ends were trimmed by 7 bases and 1 base, with 17 bases remaining between them. Looked up from germline, CDR1 is SGHTA and CDR2 is FQGNSA. CDR3 length: 16 amino acids. In nucleotides, the CDR3 is TGTGCCAGCAACTTCGGACAGCTTACTTCTGGAAACACCATATATTTT. This sequence encodes CASNFGQLTSGNTIYF.

This clonotype was recorded many times. This chain links TRBV6-1 with TRBJ1-5, with D perhaps matching TRBD1 (5 bases). The length of the CDR3 is 18 residues. Germline V lookup: CDR1 MNHNS, CDR2 SASEGT. Trimming left V 5 bases short and J 2 bases short, with 22 bases between. For the CDR3, the DNA is TGTGCCAGCAGTCCGGGACCCCGGACCAATTTCGGCAATCAGCCCCAGCATTTT. Translating gives CASSPGPRTNFGNQPQHF.

Regarding this clonotype: Possible read error: a much larger clone is one base away. V is TRBV28 and J is TRBJ2-7; no reliable D call. CDR1 and CDR2 (germline): MDHEN, SYDVKM. The CDR3 extends over 11 amino acids. CDR3 nucleotide sequence: TGTGCCAGCAGTTCCCTTCGCGAGCGGTACTTC. Residues: CASSSLRERYF.

A note on this clonotype: Just one base apart from a much larger clone, this may be a read error. It is likely a read error, because the conserved phenylalanine at the end of the CDR3 is missing. The chain employs TRBV7-2 and TRBJ2-7, with 7 positions matching TRBD2. The ends lost 1 base at V and 3 bases at J; junction bases unmatched: 6. The germline CDR1 and CDR2 sequences are SGHTA and FQGNSA. This CDR3 is 15 amino acids long. The CDR3 loop reads CASSLVSSGSYEQYL. CDR3 nucleotides: TGTGCCAGCAGCTTAGTGTCTAGCGGTAGCTACGAGCAGTACCTC.

This clonotype was counted many times. CDR3 sequence (DNA): TGTGCCAGCAGTTCCGGACCGGAGACCCAGTACTTC. Its translation: CASSSGPETQYF. The J gene is TRBJ2-5, the V gene TRBV28; D is undetermined. CDR3 length: 12 residues. Germline CDR1 MDHEN, CDR2 SYDVKM. Trimming took 4 bases from V and 5 from J, leaving 8 bases between them. Together with reference TRBV28 and TRBJ2-5, the CDR3 gives the full variable domain: DVKVTQSSRYLVKRTGEKVFLECVQDMDHENMFWYRQDPGLGLRLIYFSYDVKMKEKGDIPEGYSVSREKKERFSLILESASTNQTSMYLCASSSGPETQYFGPGTRLLVL.

The chain employs TRBV7-9 and TRBJ2-7, with D maybe TRBD2 (5 bases). The V gene lost 3 bases and the J gene lost 7 bases, with 16 bases spanning the gap. Per the germline V gene, CDR1 is SEHNR and CDR2 is FQNEAQ (reference sequence). This CDR3 spans 14 amino acids. The CDR3 DNA is TGTGCCAGCAGCTTGAGCGGCGAGCCCTGGGAGCAGTACTTC. Its translation is CASSLSGEPWEQYF.

The chain's CDR3 is CASSGQAPRYNEQFF. In nucleotides, the CDR3 is TGTGCCAGCAGTGGACAGGCTCCTCGATACAATGAGCAGTTCTTC. The rearrangement links TRBV28 to TRBJ2-1; 7 bases are shared with TRBD1. V lost 5 bases and J lost 4; bases outside the gene matches: 8. Germline CDR1 is MDHEN and CDR2 is SYDVKM. The CDR3 contains 15 residues.

The rearrangement uses TRBV20-1 and TRBJ2-1, with TRBD2 matching 11 bases. V was clipped by 3 bases and J by 5 bases; unmatched bases: 6. The CDR3 is made up of 15 amino acids. The germline gives CDR1 DFQATT, CDR2 SNEGSKA (reference sequence). The CDR3 loop is CSASRLAGSHNEQFF. CDR3 nucleotide sequence: TGCAGTGCTAGCAGACTAGCGGGATCTCACAATGAGCAGTTCTTC.

At least ten counts were recorded for this clonotype. V is TRBV7-9 and J is TRBJ2-5, with 8 bases aligning to TRBD2. This CDR3 region has 15 residues. The V and J ends lost 6 bases and 2 bases, in that order; junction bases with no gene match: 8. Germline lookup yields CDR1 SEHNR and CDR2 FQNEAQ (reference sequence). The DNA for the CDR3 is TGTGCCAGCAGTTATAGCGGGATGCTACAAGAGACCCAGTACTTC. Residues: CASSYSGMLQETQYF.

In its sample, this clonotype was seen a few times. The V and J genes are TRBV19 and TRBJ2-1; 10 bases agree with TRBD2. V gave up 5 bases and J gave up 9 bases; unmatched junction bases: 10. The CDR3 runs to 15 residues. Germline V gives CDR1 LNHDA, CDR2 SQIVND (reference sequence). Here the CDR3 reads CASSLRLAGQFEQFF. CDR3 nucleotides: TGTGCCAGTAGTCTCCGACTAGCGGGCCAGTTTGAGCAGTTCTTC.

This clonotype was observed at least ten times. The J gene is TRBJ2-7, the V gene TRBV7-2; TRBD1 or TRBD2 may be the D gene (6 bases each). The germline V and J ends were trimmed by 1 base and 0 bases, with 13 bases remaining between them. The length of the CDR3 is 16 residues. CDR1 and CDR2 from the germline V gene are SGHTA and FQGNSA. The CDR3 nucleotides read TGTGCCAGCAGCTTAGTTCCGGGGGCTACCTCCTACGAGCAGTACTTC. Translation: CASSLVPGATSYEQYF.

This clonotype was seen at least ten times. This chain uses TRBV28 with TRBJ2-7, with D maybe TRBD2 (5 bases). The CDR3 contains 14 residues. CDR1 is MDHEN, CDR2 SYDVKM, per germline. V lost 2 bases and J 0 bases, leaving 8 bases between the germline ends. The CDR3 DNA sequence: TGTGCCAGCAGTTTAGAGGGTCACTCCTACGAGCAGTACTTC. Translating gives CASSLEGHSYEQYF.

The sample holds many counts of this clonotype. This chain links TRBV2 with TRBJ1-1; D is unresolved. This CDR3 has 14 residues. In germline, CDR1 is SNHLY, CDR2 FYNNEI. V was pared by 3 bases and J by 4 bases, with 12 bases between. CDR3 sequence: CASSDPGRATEAFF. Written as DNA, the CDR3 is TGTGCCAGCAGTGACCCCGGAAGGGCCACTGAAGCTTTCTTT. Full variable domain (outside the CDR3, taken from reference TRBV2 and TRBJ1-1): EPEVTQTPSHQVTQMGQEVILRCVPISNHLYFYWYRQILGQKVEFLVSFYNNEISEKSEIFDDQFSVERPDGSNFTLKIRSTKLEDSAMYFCASSDPGRATEAFFGQGTRLTVV.

This clonotype turned up a few times. The chain has TRBV9 and TRBJ1-2; TRBD1 agrees at 7 bases. V lost 0 bases and J lost 4; bases outside the gene matches: 3. Germline-derived CDR1 and CDR2 are SGDLS and YYNGEE. This CDR3 is 14 amino acids long. The DNA of the CDR3 is TGTGCCAGCAGCGTAGACGGACAGGCCTATGGCTACACCTTC. This translates into CASSVDGQAYGYTF. The whole variable domain, remainder taken from reference TRBV9 and TRBJ1-2, is DSGVTQTPKHLITATGQRVTLRCSPRSGDLSVYWYQQSLDQGLQFLIQYYNGEERAKGNILERFSAQQFPDLHSELNLSSLELGDSALYFCASSVDGQAYGYTFGSGTRLTVV.

As concerns this clonotype: It is likely a read error, because the conserved phenylalanine at the end of the CDR3 is missing. The chain carries TRBV12-3 or TRBV12-4 and TRBJ1-5, with 7 bases fitting TRBD1. This CDR3 spans 16 amino acids. The junction had 6 bases not matched to a gene; V was cut back by 3 bases and J by 1 base. The CDR3 region has the DNA TGTGCCAGCAGTTTCGAGGGGGCGAGGAGCAATCAGCCCCAGCATCTT. It codes for CASSFEGARSNQPQHL.

The chain is built from TRBV12-3 or TRBV12-4 and TRBJ2-3; a weak D match, TRBD2 (5 bases). V was pared by 3 bases and J by 4 bases, with 11 bases between. CDR3 length equals 14 residues. CDR3 in DNA: TGTGCCAGCAGTTTGAGGGAGACCCCAGATACGCAGTATTTT. Its translation is CASSLRETPDTQYF.

The rearrangement uses TRBV27 and TRBJ2-6, with D perhaps TRBD2 (7 bases). V lost 8 bases and J lost 0, with 14 bases in between. Germline V CDR1 and CDR2: MNHEY, SMNVEV (reference sequence). CDR3 length: 16 residues. The CDR3 reads CASRRGGNSGANVLTF. The CDR3 DNA follows: TGTGCCAGCCGAAGGGGGGGCAACTCTGGGGCCAACGTCCTGACTTTC.

Comment on this clonotype: One base away lies a much larger clone, so this may be a sequencing read error. The rearrangement links TRBV6-2 or TRBV6-3 to TRBJ1-1; D not certain. Germline V gene lookup returns CDR1 MNHEY and CDR2 SVGEGT. The CDR3 extends over 18 amino acids. The CDR3 region has the DNA TGTGCCAGCAGTTACTCCCAGGCCTACGAGAAATCGAACACTGTAGCTTTCTTT. It is translated as CASSYSQAYEKSNTVAFF.

The chain recombines TRBV20-1 with TRBJ2-7; D not resolved. Germline values: CDR1 DFQATT, CDR2 SNEGSKA (reference sequence). Trimming removed 5 bases from V and 2 bases from J, with 22 bases in between. The CDR3 contains 16 residues. CDR3 bases: TGCAGTGCTCCCACCCGGTCGGACCTTGGGGCCTACGAGCAGTACTTC. It encodes CSAPTRSDLGAYEQYF.

The V call is TRBV2, the J call TRBJ1-6; 10 bases map to TRBD1. The CDR3 loop spans 12 amino acids. Germline lookup yields CDR1 SNHLY and CDR2 FYNNEI. V was pared by 9 bases and J by 8 bases, with 1 base of the junction left unmatched. The DNA of the CDR3 is TGTGCCAGAGGGACAGGGGATTCACCCCTCCACTTT. This sequence encodes CARGTGDSPLHF.

The chain combines TRBV6-1 with TRBJ2-4; no reliable D call. CDR3 length: 15 amino acids. V was trimmed by 3 bases and J by 0 bases, leaving 9 bases between them. Germline V CDR1 and CDR2: MNHNS, SASEGT. This CDR3 reads CASSDLSLAKNIQYF. The CDR3 DNA sequence: TGTGCCAGCAGTGACCTCTCACTAGCCAAAAACATTCAGTACTTC.

This clonotype came up a few times. The CDR3 DNA reads TGTGCCAGTAGTATCGGATTTGAAGCTTTCTTT. Amino acid sequence: CASSIGFEAFF. The chain has TRBV19 and TRBJ1-1; no definite D call. Trimming cost V 3 bases and J 7 bases, with 6 bases left between them. Germline V CDR1 and CDR2: LNHDA, SQIVND (reference sequence). This CDR3 is 11 amino acids long.